This T cell receptor (beta chain) was captured by sequencing in a study of glioma-infiltrating T cells. This CDR3 is built from 19 residues. J gave up 2 bases and V 4 bases, and 18 bases lay outside the gene matches. CDR1 is SGHRS, CDR2 YFSETQ, per germline. Using RNA template, CDR3s of TCR alpha and beta were amplified with iRepertoire arm-PCR. TCRdb itself ran the multiplex PCR reads through MiXCR, one entry per CDR3 protein. The sample has fewer than 200,000 distinct CDR3 sequences, approximately 30% seen once. There are a few counts of this clonotype. The chain combines TRBV5-1 with TRBJ2-3; 8 nucleotides agree with TRBD2. The source is a human donor with low-grade glioma or glioblastoma, undergoing nonglioma brain surgery, or in good health (not recorded which). Sequencing was done on a sample of glioma tissue, nonneoplastic brain tissue, or PBMCs (not recorded which). In DNA form, the CDR3 reads TGCGCCAGCAGCATGGAAGCCGGGACTAGACCAGGTCCCACAGATACGCAGTATTTT. Its translation is CASSMEAGTRPGPTDTQYF.